This TCR beta chain was obtained from a study of shared clonotypes between healthy human individuals. Whole-study context: Aged 18 to 49, the donors were a couple of women and a few men.

Using immunoSEQ multiplex PCR, the repertoire was profiled, and TCRdb retains in-frame clones only, with some absent. Of 1,400,000 or so clones in the sample, less than 99% are singletons; the top ten hold 0.36%. Germline CDR1 SGHAT, CDR2 FQNNGV. The CDR3 has 13 residues. Trimming left V 3 bases short and J 6 bases short, with 10 bases between. Details on this clone: Its antigen is still unknown. Other DNA sequences within the sample encode an identical CDR3.

Study-wide results and limits: It was observed that approximately 5% of naive CD4 clonotypes were shared across a handful of donors. The study found lower generation probabilities in non-shared clonotypes than in those shared by all four donors.

None of the donors, who were healthy HIV-negative adults, had recently had acute infections or vaccinations. This sequence joins TRBV11-2 and TRBJ2-3; tentative D call: TRBD2 (7 bases). Source material: naive CD4+ T cells sorted from blood. Noted subset: CD45RA+ positively selected. The sequence derives from a man younger than 45 in good health. The CDR3 region has the DNA TGTGCCAGCAGCTTGGGGGGGCGGGATACGCAGTATTTT. This sequence encodes CASSLGGRDTQYF.